The next 27 T cell receptor beta chains were all read from a single sample in a study of vaccination and CD4 T cells after COVID-19. Antigen specificity for these receptors is unknown. With the Oncomine TCR Beta short-read assay, DNA from cultured CD4+ T cells was sequenced. Each CDR3 protein is one row after TCRdb ran MiXCR on the PCR reads. In the table there are some 19,000 distinct CDR3 sequences, about two fifths of which are singletons. Treatment indicated: approximately nine-day PBMC culture with coronavirus spike peptide pools or control peptides (ViraFEST assay). Material: cultured CD4+ T cells from blood. The receptor source for this set is a human donor with COVID-19.

This clonotype was seen a handful of times. The chain employs TRBV27 and TRBJ2-2, with TRBD2 identical over 12 bases. Germline V CDR1 and CDR2: MNHEY, SMNVEV (reference sequence). The V and J ends lost 4 bases and 5 bases, in that order; junction bases with no gene match: 11. The CDR3 is made up of 18 amino acids. The CDR3 region has the DNA TGTGCCAGCAGTTACCGGCCACTAGCGGGGGGCCTTACCGGGGAGCTGTTTTTT. Protein sequence: CASSYRPLAGGLTGELFF.

This chain joins TRBV30 and TRBJ1-1; D is unresolved. The ends were cut back, 1 base at V and 3 bases at J, with 12 bases in the middle. CDR1 is GTSNPN and CDR2 is SVGIG in the germline V gene (reference sequence). The CDR3 totals 14 residues. The CDR3 nucleotides read TGTGCCTGGAGTGGCGGCACCCGAGACACTGAAGCTTTCTTT. Its protein is CAWSGGTRDTEAFF. Full variable domain (outside the CDR3, taken from reference TRBV30 and TRBJ1-1): SQTIHQWPATLVQPVGSPLSLECTVEGTSNPNLYWYRQAAGRGLQLLFYSVGIGQISSEVPQNLSASRPQDRQFILSSKKLLLSDSGFYLCAWSGGTRDTEAFFGQGTRLTVV.

V usage is TRBV6-2 or TRBV6-3 and J usage is TRBJ2-6; D is perhaps TRBD1 (7 bases). The germline V gene has CDR1 MNHEY and CDR2 SVGEGT. The V end lost 0 bases, the J end lost 2 bases, and 11 bases lay between the germline ends. The CDR3 contains 17 residues. The CDR3 sequence: CASSYSTGRTGANVLTF. CDR3 nucleotide sequence: TGTGCCAGCAGTTACTCGACAGGGAGGACTGGGGCCAACGTCCTGACTTTC.

This chain joins TRBV7-2 and TRBJ2-1, with D possibly matching TRBD2 (7 bases). The CDR3 totals 16 residues. From germline, CDR1 is SGHTA and CDR2 FQGNSA. Deletions cut 2 bases from V and 8 bases from J, with 19 bases between. CDR3 sequence (DNA): TGTGCCAGCAGCTTAATATTGATGGGGGGGCGGGATGAGCAGTTCTTC. Amino acid sequence: CASSLILMGGRDEQFF.

The table lists this clonotype with a few counts. This chain joins TRBV7-2 and TRBJ1-5; D gene uncertain. From germline, CDR1 is SGHTA and CDR2 FQGNSA. This CDR3 comprises 13 residues. Trimming shortened V by 1 base and J by 4 bases, and 5 bases separated the two germline ends. As DNA, the CDR3 is TGTGCCAGCAGCTTAGGGCGGAATCAGCCCCAGCATTTT. It yields the protein CASSLGRNQPQHF. Using reference TRBV7-2 and TRBJ1-5 for the parts outside the CDR3, the full variable domain is GAGVSQSPSNKVTEKGKDVELRCDPISGHTALYWYRQSLGQGLEFLIYFQGNSAPDKSGLPSDRFSAERTGGSVSTLTIQRTQQEDSAVYLCASSLGRNQPQHFGDGTRLSIL.

This clonotype was seen a handful of times. The CDR3 here is CASSESTGDNSPLHF. The DNA for the CDR3 is TGTGCCAGCAGCGAATCAACAGGGGATAATTCACCCCTCCACTTT. The chain links TRBV7-9 to TRBJ1-6, with TRBD1 identical over 7 bases. Looked up from germline, CDR1 is SEHNR and CDR2 is FQNEAQ (reference sequence). J gave up 5 bases and V 5 bases, and 6 bases lay outside the gene matches. This CDR3 spans 15 amino acids.

This sequence joins TRBV6-1 and TRBJ1-2; a possible D gene is TRBD1 (6 bases). Germline assignment: CDR1 MNHNS and CDR2 SASEGT. This CDR3 spans 12 amino acids. Trimming cost V 8 bases and J 4 bases, with 11 bases left between them. CDR3 loop: CASGGQLYGYTF. In DNA form, the CDR3 reads TGTGCCAGCGGGGGACAACTCTATGGCTACACCTTC.

This clonotype came up a few times. The chain employs TRBV20-1 and TRBJ2-3, with D hard to call. With 3 bases removed from V and 1 base from J, the gap between germline ends came to 11 bases. Germline values: CDR1 DFQATT, CDR2 SNEGSKA (reference sequence). This CDR3 has 14 amino acids. The CDR3 reads CSASSGRGTDTQYF. The CDR3 nucleotides are TGCAGTGCTAGTTCTGGTCGGGGCACAGATACGCAGTATTTT.

CDR3: CASSDPQNSYNSPLHF. Written as DNA, the CDR3 is TGTGCCAGCAGTGACCCCCAGAACTCCTATAATTCACCCCTCCACTTT. The chain links TRBV2 to TRBJ1-6; D uncertain. The ends were cut back, 3 bases at V and 0 bases at J, with 9 bases in the middle. CDR3 length: 16 residues. Germline CDR1 reads SNHLY; CDR2 reads FYNNEI.

V usage is TRBV20-1 and J usage is TRBJ1-4; TRBD1 agrees at 9 bases. Trimming removed 4 bases from V and 6 bases from J; junction bases left unmatched: 3. CDR3 length equals 13 residues. Germline CDR1 is DFQATT and CDR2 is SNEGSKA (reference sequence). CDR3 DNA: TGCAGTGCTATCCGGGACAGGGATGAAAAACTGTTTTTT. Amino acid sequence: CSAIRDRDEKLFF.

This clonotype was detected a few times. The chain joins TRBV6-1 to TRBJ1-2; 7 positions agree with TRBD1. CDR1 is MNHNS and CDR2 is SASEGT in the germline V gene. The CDR3 contains 13 residues. Trimming cost V 11 bases and J 7 bases; bases outside gene matches: 13. This CDR3 is CALSIGGGFGYTF. CDR3 DNA sequence: TGTGCCCTCAGCATAGGGGGCGGATTTGGCTACACCTTC.

The chain links TRBV20-1 to TRBJ2-7, with 10 bases fitting TRBD1. Germline lookup yields CDR1 DFQATT and CDR2 SNEGSKA (reference sequence). The trim removed 7 bases at V and 3 bases at J, leaving 18 bases unmatched. The CDR3 runs to 17 residues. The DNA for the CDR3 is TGCAGTGAGCGTCGAGAGATCGGGACAGGGGATAACTACGAGCAGTACTTC. Amino acid sequence: CSERREIGTGDNYEQYF.

The chain links TRBV5-1 to TRBJ2-3, with 7 bases fitting TRBD1. This CDR3 contains 14 residues. The germline CDR1 and CDR2 sequences are SGHRS and YFSETQ. V dropped 6 bases and J dropped 0; count of bases not matched to a gene: 4. CDR3 loop: CASKEQGSTDTQYF. The DNA for the CDR3 is TGCGCCAGCAAAGAACAGGGGAGCACAGATACGCAGTATTTT.

This clonotype was recorded a few times. The chain carries TRBV20-1 and TRBJ2-2; maybe TRBD1 (5 bases). V was pared by 0 bases and J by 4 bases, with 12 bases between. The germline gives CDR1 DFQATT, CDR2 SNEGSKA (reference sequence). There are 15 residues in the CDR3. The CDR3: CSARDHARVTGELFF. The DNA of the CDR3 is TGCAGTGCTAGAGATCACGCCAGGGTCACCGGGGAGCTGTTTTTT.

The chain uses TRBV4-1 and TRBJ1-5; D is ambiguous. With 6 bases removed from V and 3 bases from J, the gap between germline ends came to 15 bases. The CDR3 consists of 15 residues. CDR1 is MGHRA, CDR2 YSYEKL, per germline. CDR3 amino acids: CASRPVAGVNQPQHF. The DNA of the CDR3 is TGCGCCAGCAGACCCGTGGCCGGGGTCAATCAGCCCCAGCATTTT.

In its sample, this clonotype was seen a few times. The chain couples TRBV10-3 to TRBJ2-2; D possibly matches TRBD1 or TRBD2 (5 bases each). V was trimmed by 6 bases and J by 0 bases, leaving 11 bases between them. The CDR3 spans 15 residues. The germline gives CDR1 ENHRY, CDR2 SYGVKD. The CDR3 DNA sequence: TGTGCCATCAGGCCGGGACGGACGAACACCGGGGAGCTGTTTTTT. Translating it yields CAIRPGRTNTGELFF.

The gene calls are TRBV2 and TRBJ2-1; D not resolved. The V gene lost 8 bases and the J gene lost 5 bases, with 10 bases spanning the gap. Germline CDR1 SNHLY, CDR2 FYNNEI. This CDR3 is 12 amino acids long. CDR3 region: CASRAQDNEQFF. Here the CDR3 DNA reads TGTGCCAGCCGGGCCCAGGACAATGAGCAGTTCTTC.

In its sample, this clonotype was seen a few times. The rearrangement links TRBV6-5 to TRBJ1-2; the match to TRBD1 covers 12 bases. The CDR3 has 16 amino acids. With 4 bases clipped from V and 4 bases from J, the junction kept 7 bases outside the gene matches. Germline CDR1 MNHEY, CDR2 SVGAGI. The CDR3 DNA follows: TGTGCCAGCAGTTCCGGGACAGGGGGCGCAGGCTATGGCTACACCTTC. Protein sequence: CASSSGTGGAGYGYTF.

The chain employs TRBV12-5 and TRBJ2-5; 7 nucleotides agree with TRBD2. Looked up from germline, CDR1 is LGHNT and CDR2 is FRNRAP. J was trimmed by 4 bases and V by 6 bases; bases with no gene match: 5. This CDR3 is 13 amino acids long. The CDR3 DNA sequence: TGTGCTAGTGGGCCAATAGCGGGAGAGACCCAGTACTTC. It yields the protein CASGPIAGETQYF.

This clonotype was found a few times. The chain recombines TRBV6-2 or TRBV6-3 with TRBJ1-2; 8 bases agree with TRBD1. Per the germline V gene, CDR1 is MNHEY and CDR2 is SVGEGT. This CDR3 spans 15 amino acids. The ends lost 7 bases at V and 8 bases at J; junction bases unmatched: 15. Written as DNA, the CDR3 is TGTGCCAGCATAGGGACAGGAGACCTTAGGAGGGGCTACACCTTC. This codes for CASIGTGDLRRGYTF.

This clonotype was observed a few times. The J gene is TRBJ1-2, the V gene TRBV19, with D unclear. CDR1 is LNHDA, CDR2 SQIVND, per germline (reference sequence). The CDR3 extends over 12 amino acids. V lost 3 bases to trimming and J lost 8 bases, with 10 bases between them. The CDR3 bases are TGTGCCAGTAGTATGGAGATGGGCGGCTACACCTTC. The encoded protein is CASSMEMGGYTF.

The chain joins TRBV6-1 to TRBJ1-6; D is unresolved. CDR3 length: 17 residues. Per germline, CDR1 MNHNS and CDR2 SASEGT. V was trimmed by 1 base and J by 5 bases, leaving 15 bases between them. CDR3 coding DNA: TGTGCCAGCAGTGAAGATGCGTGGGTGGGAGATAATTCACCCCTCCACTTT. Its protein is CASSEDAWVGDNSPLHF.

V is TRBV20-1 and J is TRBJ2-7, with 8 bases identical to TRBD2. Trimming took 0 bases from V and 2 from J; bases not matched to a gene: 6. The CDR3 is made up of 15 amino acids. Germline lookup yields CDR1 DFQATT and CDR2 SNEGSKA (reference sequence). CDR3 nucleotides: TGCAGTGCTAGAGACAACCGGGGGGGTGCCTACGAGCAGTACTTC. Translating gives CSARDNRGGAYEQYF.

The rearrangement links TRBV10-3 to TRBJ1-2; tentatively, D is TRBD1 (6 bases). There are 13 residues in the CDR3. V was trimmed by 4 bases and J by 5 bases, leaving 11 bases between them. Germline CDR1 and CDR2: ENHRY and SYGVKD. CDR3 amino acids: CAISGGHTYGYTF. CDR3 coding DNA: TGTGCCATCAGTGGGGGACACACGTATGGCTACACCTTC.

This rearrangement joins TRBV25-1 to TRBJ1-2; 7 nucleotides align to TRBD1. CDR1 MGHDK and CDR2 SYGVNS come from the germline V gene. This CDR3 comprises 14 residues. J was trimmed by 4 bases and V by 3 bases; bases with no gene match: 5. The CDR3 reads CASSDPGQIYGYTF. The CDR3 coding sequence is TGTGCCAGCAGTGACCCGGGACAGATCTATGGCTACACCTTC.

The V and J genes are TRBV7-2 and TRBJ2-4; no definite D call. Looked up from germline, CDR1 is SGHTA and CDR2 is FQGNSA. The CDR3 runs 15 residues. The V gene lost 5 bases and the J gene lost 9 bases, with 20 bases spanning the gap. CDR3 sequence reads: CASSPSRNLISIQYF. The CDR3 region has the DNA TGTGCCAGCAGCCCCTCTCGCAATCTCATAAGCATTCAGTACTTC.

J is TRBJ2-5 and V is TRBV24-1; possibly TRBD1 for D (8 bases). Trimming removed 7 bases from V and 1 base from J, with 12 bases in between. In germline, CDR1 is KGHDR, CDR2 SFDVKD. The CDR3 is 14 residues long. The CDR3 spells CATRQGGSQETQYF. The CDR3 region has the DNA TGTGCCACCAGACAGGGGGGGAGCCAAGAGACCCAGTACTTC.